These 27 T cell receptor beta chains originate from one sample sequenced in a study of CD8 T cells in ankylosing spondylitis. Using its own MiXCR run on the 5' RACE reads, TCRdb lists one record per CDR3 protein. The sample shows 150,000 to 200,000 distinct CDR3 sequences, 15% to 20% of them seen only once. Sequencing input: blood, either unsorted or a sorted T cell fraction (not recorded which). The receptor set was obtained from a male donor aged 5-29 years with ankylosing spondylitis or in good health (not recorded which).

This clonotype was seen many times. The rearrangement joins TRBV7-9 to TRBJ2-5, with 10 bases identical to TRBD1. The V segment lost 5 bases and the J segment 6 bases; nucleotides outside the gene matches: 12. CDR3 size: 16 residues. Per the germline V gene, CDR1 is SEHNR and CDR2 is FQNEAQ (reference sequence). Written as DNA, the CDR3 is TGTGCCAGCAGCCAAGCAAGTGACAGGGGGCGGAAGACCCAGTACTTC. Protein product: CASSQASDRGRKTQYF.

The chain links TRBV12-3 or TRBV12-4 to TRBJ1-1; D possibly corresponds to TRBD1 (6 bases). Trimming shortened V by 3 bases and J by 7 bases, and 12 bases separated the two germline ends. This CDR3 comprises 13 residues. The CDR3 is CASSFIQGNEAFF. The CDR3 coding sequence is TGTGCCAGCAGTTTTATACAGGGAAATGAAGCTTTCTTT.

The chain carries TRBV29-1 and TRBJ2-7; 10 bases map to TRBD1. Germline-derived CDR1 and CDR2 are SQVTM and ANQGSEA. With 7 bases clipped from V and 5 bases from J, the junction kept 8 bases outside the gene matches. The CDR3 loop spans 13 amino acids. The CDR3 DNA is TGCAGCGGAAGACAGGGGGCGAACCACGAGCAGTACTTC. Protein product: CSGRQGANHEQYF.

This clonotype appeared a few times. The chain combines TRBV29-1 with TRBJ1-1; D is uncertain. Germline loops: CDR1 SQVTM, CDR2 ANQGSEA. CDR3 size: 11 residues. Trimming took off 4 bases at V and 5 bases at J, with 8 bases between the two ends. Written as DNA, the CDR3 is TGCAGCGTTGTTAGGGAAACTGAAGCTTTCTTT. Translated, it gives CSVVRETEAFF.

The table lists this clonotype with many counts. J is TRBJ1-1 and V is TRBV5-1; 8 nucleotides match TRBD1. The V segment lost 0 bases and the J segment 5 bases; nucleotides outside the gene matches: 6. Germline CDR1 is SGHRS and CDR2 is YFSETQ. The CDR3 contains 15 residues. In nucleotides, the CDR3 is TGCGCCAGCAGCTTGGCCGGACAGGGATGGACTGAAGCTTTCTTT. Translating it yields CASSLAGQGWTEAFF.

In this sample, this clonotype turned up a few times. The chain has TRBV4-2 and TRBJ2-7; 7 bases are shared with TRBD2. The J segment lost 0 bases and the V segment lost 3 bases, leaving 2 bases of the junction unmatched. The CDR3 has 14 residues. The germline V gene has CDR1 LGHNA and CDR2 YNFKEQ. As DNA, the CDR3 is TGTGCCAGCAGCCAGGGGGGGAACTCCTACGAGCAGTACTTC. This translates into CASSQGGNSYEQYF.

In its sample, this clonotype was seen many times. The V call is TRBV20-1, the J call TRBJ2-7; 16 positions agree with TRBD2. Germline CDR1 DFQATT, CDR2 SNEGSKA (reference sequence). J was trimmed by 5 bases and V by 5 bases; bases with no gene match: 9. CDR3 length: 16 amino acids. This CDR3 reads CSARGLAGGPFDEQYF. The CDR3, as DNA: TGCAGTGCTCGGGGACTAGCGGGAGGGCCCTTTGACGAGCAGTACTTC.

V usage is TRBV7-2 and J usage is TRBJ2-1, with a weak D call TRBD2 (6 bases). Germline lookup yields CDR1 SGHTA and CDR2 FQGNSA. The V end was cut by 2 bases, the J end by 7 bases, with 18 bases between. This CDR3 spans 16 amino acids. The CDR3 reads CASSLYWRLDRNEQFF. The CDR3 region has the DNA TGTGCCAGCAGCTTATATTGGCGACTAGACCGTAATGAGCAGTTCTTC.

J is TRBJ2-1 and V is TRBV29-1; 11 positions agree with TRBD2. CDR1 is SQVTM and CDR2 is ANQGSEA in the germline V gene. V gave up 5 bases and J gave up 6 bases; unmatched junction bases: 6. There are 14 residues in the CDR3. The DNA for the CDR3 is TGCAGCGTTATAGCGGGAGGGCTGGGCAATGAGCAGTTCTTC. Amino acids: CSVIAGGLGNEQFF.

This clonotype occurred many times. The CDR3 here is CSVETGGGNQPQHF. DNA for the CDR3: TGCAGCGTGGAGACAGGGGGCGGCAATCAGCCCCAGCATTTT. The chain uses TRBV29-1 and TRBJ1-5; 10 bases are shared with TRBD1. The CDR3 is made up of 14 amino acids. Per germline, CDR1 SQVTM and CDR2 ANQGSEA. Trimming cost V 6 bases and J 2 bases; bases outside gene matches: 4.

This clonotype was seen more than once but under ten times. V usage is TRBV7-2 and J usage is TRBJ1-5; 7 nucleotides line up with TRBD1. V shed 5 bases and J 5 bases; nucleotides not matched to a gene: 12. Germline loops: CDR1 SGHTA, CDR2 FQGNSA. This CDR3 has 16 amino acids. The CDR3 nucleotides read TGTGCCAGCAGCCCCCTCGGCGGGACAGCACATCAGCCCCAGCATTTT. Translating it yields CASSPLGGTAHQPQHF.

This clonotype was picked up a small number of times. The rearrangement links TRBV3-2 to TRBJ2-4; the DNA was not compared with TRBD2, the D call given in the table. TRBV3-2 is annotated as a pseudogene. The CDR3 runs to 17 residues. The DNA of the CDR3 is TGTGCCAGCAGCCCGACGACTAGCGGGGGAGCCAAAAACATTCAGTACTTC. Its translation is CASSPTTSGGAKNIQYF.

This chain joins TRBV12-3 or TRBV12-4 and TRBJ2-7; D remains ambiguous. V lost 2 bases and J lost 3, with 11 bases in between. The CDR3 length is 14 residues. CDR3 amino acids: CASSLRASGYEQYV. Written as DNA, the CDR3 is TGTGCCAGCAGTTTACGGGCCTCAGGCTACGAGCAGTACGTC.

This clonotype has just a few counts. This rearrangement joins TRBV15 to TRBJ2-1, with TRBD2 matching 15 bases. CDR1 and CDR2 (germline): LNHNV, YYDKDF (reference sequence). The CDR3 has 16 residues. Trimming took 2 bases from V and 6 from J; bases not matched to a gene: 2. The CDR3 is CATSRMGLAGGNEQFF. DNA for the CDR3: TGTGCCACCAGCAGAATGGGACTAGCGGGAGGCAATGAGCAGTTCTTC.

The table lists this clonotype with many counts. The rearrangement joins TRBV20-1 to TRBJ2-7; tentatively, D is TRBD2 (5 bases). V was pared by 1 base and J by 2 bases, with 9 bases between. In germline, CDR1 is DFQATT, CDR2 SNEGSKA (reference sequence). This CDR3 contains 13 residues. DNA for the CDR3: TGCAGTGCTAGAGGAGCGGCGGCCTACGAGCAGTACTTC. It specifies CSARGAAAYEQYF.

This clonotype has ten or more counts. This sequence joins TRBV20-1 and TRBJ2-2; 12 nucleotides match TRBD2. The germline V gene encodes CDR1 DFQATT and CDR2 SNEGSKA (reference sequence). J was trimmed by 7 bases and V by 0 bases; bases with no gene match: 6. The CDR3 is 16 amino acids. The CDR3 loop reads CSARDLAGGLNGELFF. The CDR3 DNA follows: TGCAGTGCTAGAGACCTAGCGGGAGGGTTAAACGGGGAGCTGTTTTTT.

The chain combines TRBV27 with TRBJ2-7; possible D gene TRBD1, 5 bases. V was shortened by 6 bases and J by 4 bases, with 13 bases between the two germline ends. This CDR3 is built from 13 residues. Germline values: CDR1 MNHEY, CDR2 SMNVEV (reference sequence). DNA for the CDR3: TGTGCCAGCAGACCCTGGGGCGGATACGAGCAGTACTTC. It translates to CASRPWGGYEQYF.

This clonotype was detected many times. The V gene is TRBV7-9, the J gene TRBJ2-7; 9 bases fit TRBD1. The V and J ends lost 5 bases and 3 bases, in that order; junction bases with no gene match: 11. From germline, CDR1 is SEHNR and CDR2 FQNEAQ (reference sequence). The CDR3 runs 16 residues. DNA for the CDR3: TGTGCCAGCAGCGGATACCGGGACAGGGCGATCTACGAGCAGTACTTC. It translates to CASSGYRDRAIYEQYF.

The table lists this clonotype with many counts. CDR3 sequence: CASSLQGFEETQYF. CDR3 nucleotide sequence: TGTGCCAGCAGCTTACAGGGTTTTGAGGAGACCCAGTACTTC. The chain couples TRBV13 to TRBJ2-5; tentatively, D is TRBD1 (5 bases). Germline CDR1 reads PRHDT; CDR2 reads FYEKMQ (reference sequence). The CDR3 runs to 14 residues. V lost 2 bases and J lost 5, with 12 bases in between.

There are many counts of this clonotype. This chain connects TRBV29-1 to TRBJ2-7; the D gene is possibly TRBD1 (6 bases). The CDR3 is made up of 13 amino acids. The ends were cut back, 1 base at V and 1 base at J, with 8 bases in the middle. The germline V gene has CDR1 SQVTM and CDR2 ANQGSEA. CDR3 amino acids: CSVEGTDSYEQYF. DNA of the CDR3: TGCAGCGTTGAAGGGACAGATTCCTACGAGCAGTACTTC.

The chain combines TRBV27 with TRBJ2-3; D is possibly TRBD2 (5 bases). V gave up 3 bases and J gave up 1 base, with 17 bases separating them. The CDR3 extends over 17 amino acids. Germline CDR1 reads MNHEY; CDR2 reads SMNVEV (reference sequence). CDR3 DNA sequence: TGTGCCAGCAGTTTTGTCAAAGGAGGACCCGGCACAGATACGCAGTATTTT. Translated: CASSFVKGGPGTDTQYF.

This clonotype was counted only a few times. The CDR3 nucleotides are TGCGCCAGCAGCCAAGATAGATCAGCTTCCTACGAGCAGTACTTC. Residues: CASSQDRSASYEQYF. The chain recombines TRBV4-3 with TRBJ2-7; D unresolved. The V end was cut by 0 bases, the J end by 1 base, with 10 bases between. Germline V gene data show CDR1 as LGHNA and CDR2 as YSLEER. The length of the CDR3 is 15 residues.

This clonotype appeared many times. The rearrangement joins TRBV6-2 or TRBV6-3 to TRBJ2-1; 12 nucleotides match TRBD1. The CDR3 covers 16 residues. Germline values: CDR1 MNHEY, CDR2 SVGEGT. The V and J ends lost 4 bases and 6 bases, in that order; junction bases with no gene match: 7. CDR3: CASSSYRDRGPNEQFF. CDR3 bases: TGTGCCAGCAGTTCCTACCGGGACAGGGGGCCCAATGAGCAGTTCTTC.

This clonotype has ten or more counts. The chain recombines TRBV4-3 with TRBJ2-1, with D uncertain. V gave up 0 bases and J gave up 0 bases, with 6 bases separating them. The CDR3 consists of 15 residues. Germline-derived CDR1 and CDR2 are LGHNA and YSLEER. The CDR3 loop reads CASSQDVSSYNEQFF. CDR3 sequence (DNA): TGCGCCAGCAGCCAAGATGTTAGCTCCTACAATGAGCAGTTCTTC.

The V and J genes are TRBV6-5 and TRBJ2-1; D perhaps matches TRBD1 (6 bases). The CDR3 contains 14 residues. Trimming took off 5 bases at V and 8 bases at J, with 16 bases between the two ends. Per the germline V gene, CDR1 is MNHEY and CDR2 is SVGAGI. CDR3 residues: CASSPWTEADEQFF. The CDR3 bases are TGTGCCAGCAGTCCTTGGACAGAGGCTGATGAGCAGTTCTTC.

This clonotype was counted at least ten times. The rearrangement links TRBV29-1 to TRBJ1-2; tentative D call: TRBD1 (6 bases). V gave up 5 bases and J gave up 3 bases, with 10 bases separating them. Looked up from germline, CDR1 is SQVTM and CDR2 is ANQGSEA. The CDR3 sequence is 12 residues long. The CDR3 here is CSVPQGDYGYTF. In DNA form, the CDR3 reads TGCAGCGTTCCACAGGGAGACTATGGCTACACCTTC.

This clonotype was counted at least ten times. The V and J genes are TRBV6-6 and TRBJ1-2; TRBD1 aligns across 9 bases. J was trimmed by 7 bases and V by 8 bases; bases with no gene match: 8. CDR3 length: 13 amino acids. Germline lookup yields CDR1 MNHNY and CDR2 SVGAGI (reference sequence). CDR3 nucleotide sequence: TGTGCCAGCTCCCGGGACAGGGTCTTTGGCTACACCTTC. It yields the protein CASSRDRVFGYTF.